This TCR beta chain appears in the sequencing data of a study of shared clonotypes between healthy human individuals. Study information: The donor pool was made up of a couple of women and three men aged 18 to 49. Study-wide results and caveats: The study found 4.5% to 5% of naive CD4 clonotypes shared across four donors.

The protocol was immunoSEQ multiplex PCR, while the TCRdb copy is restricted to in-frame clones and leaves out a portion. The sample includes some 2.1 million clones, around 96% of them seen just once. A note on this clone: The antigen is unknown. The same CDR3 is also encoded by other DNA sequences in this sample.

V shed 1 base and J shed 4 bases, with 11 bases lying between them. Germline loops: CDR1 MGHRA, CDR2 YSYEKL. This CDR3 is built from 15 residues. Only CD45RO-negative cells positively selected for CCR7 counted as naive CD8 cells, so terminally differentiated effector memory CD45RA+ cells were excluded. The rearrangement uses TRBV4-1 and TRBJ2-4; D unclear. The TCR comes from a man in his late teens or twenties in good health. The specimen was naive CD8+ T cells sorted from blood. The CDR3 loop reads CASSQVASAKNIQYF. The CDR3 DNA reads as TGCGCCAGCAGCCAAGTTGCAAGCGCTAAAAACATTCAGTACTTC.